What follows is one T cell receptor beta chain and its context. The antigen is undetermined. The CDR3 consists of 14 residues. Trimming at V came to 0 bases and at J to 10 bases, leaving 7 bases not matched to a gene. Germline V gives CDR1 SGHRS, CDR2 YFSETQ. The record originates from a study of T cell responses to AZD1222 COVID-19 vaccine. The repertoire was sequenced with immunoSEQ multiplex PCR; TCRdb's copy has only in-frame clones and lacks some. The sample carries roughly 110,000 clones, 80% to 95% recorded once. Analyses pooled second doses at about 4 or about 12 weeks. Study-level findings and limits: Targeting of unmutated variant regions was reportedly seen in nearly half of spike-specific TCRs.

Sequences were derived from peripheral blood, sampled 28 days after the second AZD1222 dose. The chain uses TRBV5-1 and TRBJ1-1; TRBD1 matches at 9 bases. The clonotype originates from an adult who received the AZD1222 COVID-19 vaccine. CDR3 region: CASSLATQGARAFF. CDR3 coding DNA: TGCGCCAGCAGCTTGGCCACACAGGGGGCGCGAGCTTTCTTT.